Below are 29 T cell receptor beta chains sequenced from a single sample in a study of T cell repertoires in ileal Crohn's disease. As to time point: neoterminal ileum biopsy at postoperative endoscopy, about 6 months after surgery. Measured with immunoSEQ multiplex PCR; TCRdb has only the in-frame clones, and not every one. The sample carries some 13,000 clones, approximately 80% recorded once. The specimen sequenced was ileal tissue. Receptors originate from an adult with Crohn's disease.

This clone was recorded a few times. The genes are TRBV6-6 and TRBJ2-7; 9 bases fit TRBD1. CDR3 length: 15 residues. CDR1 is MNHNY, CDR2 SVGAGI, per germline (reference sequence). Germline trimming cut 2 bases from V and 5 bases from J; bases unmatched to any gene: 7. The CDR3 coding sequence is TGTGCCAGCAGTTACGTCGGACAGGGGATCAACGAGCAGTACTTC. It is translated as CASSYVGQGINEQYF.

The chain is built from TRBV5-4 and TRBJ2-5; 9 bases line up with TRBD2. This CDR3 is 16 amino acids long. Germline loops: CDR1 SGHNT, CDR2 YYREEE (reference sequence). J gave up 5 bases and V 5 bases, and 13 bases lay outside the gene matches. CDR3 coding DNA: TGTGCCAGCAGTCGAGTCACGGGACTAGCAAAGGAGACCCAGTACTTC. Amino acids: CASSRVTGLAKETQYF.

The V call is TRBV9, the J call TRBJ1-6; 8 bases match TRBD1. Germline CDR1 reads SGDLS; CDR2 reads YYNGEE. The V gene end was trimmed by 4 bases and the J gene end by 5 bases; junction bases not matched to a gene: 8. CDR3 size: 16 residues. CDR3 loop: CASSKTTGADNSPLHF. DNA for the CDR3: TGTGCCAGCAGCAAGACGACAGGGGCGGATAATTCACCCCTCCACTTT.

This clone has a handful of counts. The V and J genes are TRBV11-3 and TRBJ2-1; TRBD2 matches at 8 bases. V shed 1 base, J shed 10 bases, and the junction held 12 bases outside the gene matches. Germline CDR1 reads SGHNT; CDR2 reads YENEEA. The CDR3 totals 16 residues. CDR3 sequence (DNA): TGTGCCAGCAGCTTAGCACTAGCGGCAACCCTTGGGGAGCAGTTCTTC. Its translation: CASSLALAATLGEQFF.

The CDR3 loop is CASSPAANPRGTEAFF. The CDR3 DNA sequence: TGTGCCAGCTCACCGGCGGCCAACCCGAGGGGGACTGAAGCTTTCTTT. The rearrangement links TRBV18 to TRBJ1-1, with D tentatively TRBD1 (6 bases). Germline V gives CDR1 KGHSH, CDR2 LQKENI. V was trimmed by 3 bases and J by 5 bases, leaving 19 bases between them. CDR3 length: 16 amino acids.

This clone was seen once. V usage is TRBV5-4 and J usage is TRBJ2-5; 8 nucleotides align to TRBD1. V was pared by 4 bases and J by 4 bases, with 3 bases of the junction left unmatched. There are 13 residues in the CDR3. CDR1 SGHNT and CDR2 YYREEE come from the germline V gene (reference sequence). In DNA form, the CDR3 reads TGTGCCAGCAGCGTGGACAGGGCAGAGACCCAGTACTTC. It is translated as CASSVDRAETQYF.

V and J are TRBV11-2 and TRBJ2-3; possible D gene TRBD1, 6 bases. V lost 3 bases and J 2 bases, leaving 15 bases between the germline ends. Germline V lookup: CDR1 SGHAT, CDR2 FQNNGV. The CDR3 has 16 residues. CDR3 coding DNA: TGTGCCAGCAGCTTCGCAGGGGCCGCCGACACAGATACGCAGTATTTT. Amino acids: CASSFAGAADTDTQYF.

The chain links TRBV11-1 to TRBJ2-7; 8 nucleotides agree with TRBD1. This CDR3 has 14 amino acids. The V segment lost 3 bases and the J segment 0 bases; nucleotides outside the gene matches: 1. Germline V lookup: CDR1 SGHAT, CDR2 FQDESV (reference sequence). CDR3 DNA sequence: TGTGCCAGCAGCTTGGACAGGGTCTCCTACGAGCAGTACTTC. Amino acid sequence: CASSLDRVSYEQYF.

This chain connects TRBV5-1 to TRBJ2-5; 8 bases align to TRBD2. The CDR3 contains 16 residues. The V gene's germline CDR1 is SGHRS and CDR2 YFSETQ. After removal of 2 bases from V and 1 base from J, the junction contained 7 bases not matched to a gene. The CDR3 region is CASSLIGGGSQETQYF. CDR3 bases: TGCGCCAGCAGCTTAATAGGCGGGGGGAGCCAAGAGACCCAGTACTTC.

Only a few counts were recorded for this clone. V usage is TRBV7-9 and J usage is TRBJ1-4; D remains unclear. The CDR3 has 15 amino acids. Germline lookup yields CDR1 SEHNR and CDR2 FQNEAQ (reference sequence). Trimming pared 5 bases from V and 4 bases from J, leaving 14 bases between. CDR3 in DNA: TGTGCCAGCAGCCCCGGGTTTTCAAGTAATGAAAAACTGTTTTTT. It codes for CASSPGFSSNEKLFF.

This chain links TRBV28 with TRBJ1-3; D remains unclear. Germline V lookup: CDR1 MDHEN, CDR2 SYDVKM. This CDR3 is 15 amino acids long. Trimming took off 8 bases at V and 2 bases at J, with 16 bases between the two ends. In DNA form, the CDR3 reads TGTGCCAGCTACATGCCCCGTGGTACTGGAAACACCATATATTTT. It is translated as CASYMPRGTGNTIYF.

The chain uses TRBV5-1 and TRBJ2-2; perhaps TRBD1 as D (5 bases). The CDR3 runs to 16 residues. Between the trimmed V and J ends, which lost 4 bases and 0 bases, there was a span of 13 bases. The germline V gene encodes CDR1 SGHRS and CDR2 YFSETQ. The CDR3 nucleotides are TGCGCCAGCAGCAAAGAAACAGGATCGAACACCGGGGAGCTGTTTTTT. Protein product: CASSKETGSNTGELFF.

The chain couples TRBV5-8 to TRBJ2-7; 15 bases align to TRBD2. CDR1 is SGHTS, CDR2 YDEGEE, per germline. V was pared by 4 bases and J by 2 bases, with 4 bases of the junction left unmatched. This CDR3 comprises 16 residues. Here the CDR3 reads CASSRGLAGGTYEQYF. The CDR3 DNA reads TGTGCCAGCAGCCGGGGACTAGCGGGGGGTACCTACGAGCAGTACTTC.

A few counts support this clone. The chain combines TRBV28 with TRBJ1-2; 7 bases agree with TRBD1. Germline-derived CDR1 and CDR2 are MDHEN and SYDVKM. Trimming cost V 3 bases and J 7 bases; bases outside gene matches: 8. The CDR3 is made up of 14 amino acids. This CDR3 reads CASSLAQNRGGYTF. The DNA for the CDR3 is TGTGCCAGCAGTTTGGCACAAAACAGGGGTGGCTACACCTTC.

This clone was seen more than once but under ten times. For the CDR3, the DNA is TGCGCCAGCAGCTTGGGGAGGACAGGGGGCCTTGTCAATGAGCAGTTCTTC. Its translation: CASSLGRTGGLVNEQFF. The chain combines TRBV5-1 with TRBJ2-1, with 11 bases fitting TRBD1. Germline V gives CDR1 SGHRS, CDR2 YFSETQ. This CDR3 region has 17 residues. The J segment lost 6 bases and the V segment lost 0 bases, leaving 8 bases of the junction unmatched.

The chain has TRBV18 and TRBJ1-2, with D possibly being TRBD1 (6 bases). From germline, CDR1 is KGHSH and CDR2 LQKENI. V shed 3 bases and J shed 5 bases, with 10 bases lying between them. This CDR3 comprises 13 residues. DNA for the CDR3: TGTGCCAGCTCACCGACAGGACGGTATGGCTACACCTTC. Protein: CASSPTGRYGYTF.

The chain is built from TRBV2 and TRBJ2-7, with no clear D. The CDR3 runs to 13 residues. V gave up 5 bases and J gave up 1 base, with 9 bases separating them. CDR1 and CDR2 from the germline V gene are SNHLY and FYNNEI. The CDR3 region is CASSQPQSYEQYF. The CDR3 DNA is TGTGCCAGCAGTCAACCCCAGTCCTACGAGCAGTACTTC.

The chain is built from TRBV19 and TRBJ1-2; 8 bases line up with TRBD1. The ends lost 7 bases at V and 4 bases at J; junction bases unmatched: 11. Looked up from germline, CDR1 is LNHDA and CDR2 is SQIVND (reference sequence). The CDR3 contains 15 residues. The CDR3 coding sequence is TGTGCCAGTACCCCTGGACAGGGTAGTCCCTATGGCTACACCTTC. This sequence encodes CASTPGQGSPYGYTF.

The V gene is TRBV4-1, the J gene TRBJ2-2; perhaps TRBD1 as D (5 bases). The germline V gene has CDR1 MGHRA and CDR2 YSYEKL. The CDR3 length is 16 residues. The V end lost 1 base, the J end lost 7 bases, and 16 bases lay between the germline ends. The CDR3 loop is CASSQVGATSGGELFF. The CDR3 region has the DNA TGCGCCAGCAGCCAAGTTGGGGCCACTTCCGGCGGGGAGCTGTTTTTT.

This clone showed up just a few times. The sample carries other DNA sequences with the same CDR3. The rearrangement links TRBV7-9 to TRBJ2-1; 9 bases map to TRBD1. This CDR3 contains 15 residues. The junction had 9 bases not matched to a gene; V was cut back by 5 bases and J by 7 bases. The germline gives CDR1 SEHNR, CDR2 FQNEAQ (reference sequence). This CDR3 is CASSRGTGSGNEQFF. The CDR3, as DNA: TGTGCCAGCAGCCGGGGGACAGGGAGTGGTAATGAGCAGTTCTTC.

This clone was observed once. The chain links TRBV28 to TRBJ1-2; D not certain. Germline CDR1 is MDHEN and CDR2 is SYDVKM. V shed 3 bases and J shed 1 base, with 12 bases lying between them. The CDR3 runs to 15 residues. CDR3 nucleotides: TGTGCCAGCAGTTTTCTTACGTCGGGTAACTATGGCTACACCTTC. Protein: CASSFLTSGNYGYTF.

The V gene is TRBV7-9, the J gene TRBJ2-3; 7 nucleotides align to TRBD1. Per germline, CDR1 SEHNR and CDR2 FQNEAQ (reference sequence). With 1 base clipped from V and 4 bases from J, the junction kept 5 bases outside the gene matches. The length of the CDR3 is 15 residues. CDR3 loop: CASSLVAQGADTQYF. The DNA of the CDR3 is TGTGCCAGCAGCTTAGTAGCCCAGGGGGCAGATACGCAGTATTTT.

The V call is TRBV2, the J call TRBJ2-7; 10 bases line up with TRBD2. The CDR3 sequence is 14 residues long. Germline V gene lookup returns CDR1 SNHLY and CDR2 FYNNEI. Trimming removed 4 bases from V and 2 bases from J; junction bases left unmatched: 2. CDR3 DNA sequence: TGTGCCAGCAGTGTAAGCGGGGGGGCCTACGAGCAGTACTTC. It translates to CASSVSGGAYEQYF.

The J gene is TRBJ2-5, the V gene TRBV7-2; no definite D call. This CDR3 spans 13 amino acids. Deletions cut 3 bases from V and 2 bases from J, with 7 bases between. Germline CDR1 is SGHTA and CDR2 is FQGNSA. CDR3 protein: CASSFPSQETQYF. The CDR3 DNA is TGTGCCAGCAGCTTCCCCAGTCAAGAGACCCAGTACTTC.

V and J are TRBV28 and TRBJ1-2; weak D call: TRBD1 (6 bases). The length of the CDR3 is 15 residues. CDR1 MDHEN and CDR2 SYDVKM come from the germline V gene. V lost 2 bases, J lost 4 bases, and 14 bases lay in between. CDR3: CASSLRGARVYGYTF. Written as DNA, the CDR3 is TGTGCCAGCAGTTTACGGGGGGCGCGGGTCTATGGCTACACCTTC.

This clone came up once. The chain joins TRBV7-3 to TRBJ2-2; TRBD1 matches at 9 bases. CDR3 length: 19 residues. Germline CDR1 and CDR2: SGHTA and FQGTGA. V was clipped by 5 bases and J by 5 bases; unmatched bases: 18. CDR3 DNA sequence: TGTGCCAGCAGCCCCCCGGACAGGGGAATGAGAAGGGGGACCGGGGAGCTGTTTTTT. Its translation is CASSPPDRGMRRGTGELFF.

The chain carries TRBV9 and TRBJ1-4; D is possibly TRBD1 (5 bases). The V end lost 0 bases, the J end lost 8 bases, and 14 bases lay between the germline ends. CDR3 length: 15 amino acids. The germline V gene encodes CDR1 SGDLS and CDR2 YYNGEE. CDR3: CASSVAGGMGEKLFF. In DNA, the CDR3 is TGTGCCAGCAGCGTAGCTGGGGGGATGGGGGAAAAACTGTTTTTT.

The chain uses TRBV5-1 and TRBJ2-1, with 10 bases fitting TRBD1. The CDR3 has 14 amino acids. The J segment lost 9 bases and the V segment lost 2 bases, leaving 5 bases of the junction unmatched. Per germline, CDR1 SGHRS and CDR2 YFSETQ. The CDR3 loop is CASSFPGTGAEQFF. The CDR3 DNA reads as TGCGCCAGCAGCTTCCCCGGGACAGGGGCTGAGCAGTTCTTC.

The chain couples TRBV9 to TRBJ1-4, with D possibly being TRBD1 (6 bases). The V end lost 1 base, the J end lost 4 bases, and 20 bases lay between the germline ends. There are 18 residues in the CDR3. Germline V lookup: CDR1 SGDLS, CDR2 YYNGEE. CDR3: CASSVSPWGPYGNEKLFF. For the CDR3, the DNA is TGTGCCAGCAGCGTATCGCCCTGGGGGCCCTACGGTAATGAAAAACTGTTTTTT.